The 15 T cell receptor beta chains in this list originate from one sample, sequenced in a study of shared clonotypes between healthy human individuals. TCRdb's copy holds only in-frame clones and misses some; the assay was immunoSEQ multiplex PCR. The table has approximately 2.5 million clones, around nine tenths seen once; the top ten hold more than 0.12%. Sequenced: naive CD4+ T cells sorted from blood. Sample subset: CD45RA+ positively selected. These receptor sequences come from a man between 18 and 35 years old in good health.

The chain joins TRBV4-3 to TRBJ2-3; D gene unclear. The V end was cut by 3 bases, the J end by 3 bases, with 7 bases between. The CDR3 length is 13 residues. Germline loops: CDR1 LGHNA, CDR2 YSLEER. The CDR3 DNA reads as TGCGCCAGCAGCCACGCTGGGACAGATACGCAGTATTTT. Translated, it gives CASSHAGTDTQYF.

The rearrangement uses TRBV2 and TRBJ2-7; D is unclear. Germline CDR1 is SNHLY and CDR2 is FYNNEI. Trimming pared 6 bases from V and 0 bases from J, leaving 18 bases between. The CDR3 is 16 amino acids. This CDR3 reads CASSKGFLRSSYEQYF. The CDR3 nucleotides read TGTGCCAGCAGCAAAGGTTTCCTACGGAGCTCCTACGAGCAGTACTTC.

This sequence joins TRBV10-1 and TRBJ2-1; a weak D match, TRBD2 (6 bases). V lost 8 bases and J 7 bases, leaving 18 bases between the germline ends. This CDR3 comprises 14 residues. Germline CDR1 reads WNHNN; CDR2 reads SYGVQD (reference sequence). Here the CDR3 DNA reads TGCGCCAGCTCCGAAGGGACGGGGAGGAATGAGCAGTTCTTC. Amino acids: CASSEGTGRNEQFF.

The CDR3 region has the DNA TGTGCCAGCAGCCAGGCCGGGACTAGCGTCTACGAGCAGTACTTC. Translating it yields CASSQAGTSVYEQYF. The rearrangement links TRBV7-2 to TRBJ2-7; 10 bases map to TRBD2. Unmatched junction bases numbered 7, after V lost 5 bases and J lost 3 bases. The CDR3 totals 15 residues. Germline loops: CDR1 SGHTA, CDR2 FQGNSA. Using reference TRBV7-2 and TRBJ2-7 for the parts outside the CDR3, the full variable domain is GAGVSQSPSNKVTEKGKDVELRCDPISGHTALYWYRQSLGQGLEFLIYFQGNSAPDKSGLPSDRFSAERTGGSVSTLTIQRTQQEDSAVYLCASSQAGTSVYEQYFGPGTRLTVT.

V gene TRBV19 combines with J gene TRBJ1-2; D perhaps matches TRBD1 (5 bases). CDR1 and CDR2 (germline): LNHDA, SQIVND (reference sequence). V dropped 5 bases and J dropped 3 bases, with 10 bases sitting between them. This CDR3 comprises 13 residues. The CDR3 spells CASSVQGDYGYTF. DNA for the CDR3: TGTGCCAGTAGTGTCCAGGGTGACTATGGCTACACCTTC.

The chain employs TRBV10-3 and TRBJ2-5; 13 nucleotides line up with TRBD2. Unmatched junction bases numbered 7, after V lost 4 bases and J lost 5 bases. The CDR3 length is 16 residues. Germline V gene lookup returns CDR1 ENHRY and CDR2 SYGVKD. CDR3 nucleotides: TGTGCCATCAGTGGACTAGCGGGGGGACAGGGCGAGACCCAGTACTTC. Protein sequence: CAISGLAGGQGETQYF.

This chain links TRBV10-1 with TRBJ2-5, with 10 bases lining up with TRBD2. The CDR3 runs to 18 residues. Germline V CDR1 and CDR2: WNHNN, SYGVQD (reference sequence). V dropped 5 bases and J dropped 3; count of bases not matched to a gene: 15. The CDR3 DNA follows: TGCGCCAGCAGTTCCTGGGGGAGCGGGGGGGCCCGGGAAGAGACCCAGTACTTC. Residues: CASSSWGSGGAREETQYF.

The chain links TRBV6-4 to TRBJ2-7; a weak D match, TRBD2 (5 bases). CDR3 length: 17 residues. Germline CDR1 MRHNA, CDR2 SNTAGT. Trimming pared 0 bases from V and 3 bases from J, leaving 18 bases between. The CDR3 DNA reads as TGTGCCAGCAGTGACTCGGGCCCGACTATCCTTGACTACGAGCAGTACTTC. Protein: CASSDSGPTILDYEQYF.

The chain joins TRBV9 to TRBJ2-4; D is perhaps TRBD2 (5 bases). Germline CDR1 reads SGDLS; CDR2 reads YYNGEE. Trimming left V 4 bases short and J 0 bases short, with 8 bases between. The CDR3 runs to 14 residues. The CDR3 sequence is CASSLGVAKNIQYF. Here the CDR3 DNA reads TGTGCCAGCAGCCTCGGGGTAGCCAAAAACATTCAGTACTTC.

The chain links TRBV10-3 to TRBJ1-1, with a weak D call TRBD1 (6 bases). The V gene lost 11 bases and the J gene lost 6 bases, with 19 bases spanning the gap. Germline V gives CDR1 ENHRY, CDR2 SYGVKD. This CDR3 comprises 13 residues. The CDR3 sequence: CAYSGELGAEAFF. The CDR3 region has the DNA TGTGCCTATTCAGGGGAGTTGGGAGCTGAAGCTTTCTTT.

V usage is TRBV27 and J usage is TRBJ2-5; 10 positions agree with TRBD2. V lost 5 bases, J lost 3 bases, and 6 bases stayed unmatched. Germline V gene data show CDR1 as MNHEY and CDR2 as SMNVEV (reference sequence). The CDR3 covers 15 residues. This CDR3 reads CASSPSGGVKETQYF. The CDR3 DNA is TGTGCCAGCAGTCCCAGCGGGGGGGTCAAAGAGACCCAGTACTTC.

The rearrangement uses TRBV21-1 and TRBJ2-5; TRBD1, the table's D call, lacks a check against the DNA. TRBV21-1 is assigned pseudogene status. This CDR3 is 17 amino acids long. The DNA of the CDR3 is TGTGCCAGCAGCACAAAAAGGGGGTGGGGTCACCAAGAGACCCAGTACTTC. Translation: CASSTKRGWGHQETQYF.

Concerning this clone: Other DNA sequences in the sample encode the same CDR3. The rearrangement links TRBV28 to TRBJ1-2; 7 nucleotides match TRBD1. This CDR3 region has 11 residues. The germline CDR1 and CDR2 sequences are MDHEN and SYDVKM. V was clipped by 4 bases and J by 8 bases; unmatched bases: 1. CDR3 sequence: CASSSGGGYTF. CDR3 DNA sequence: TGTGCCAGCAGTTCAGGGGGGGGCTACACCTTC.

This clone was counted between two and nine times. This sequence joins TRBV18 and TRBJ1-1; possible D gene TRBD1, 6 bases. Trimming cost V 2 bases and J 11 bases, with 12 bases left between them. The germline CDR1 and CDR2 sequences are KGHSH and LQKENI. CDR3 size: 12 residues. The DNA for the CDR3 is TGTGCCAGCTCACCAGAAGGGGACATGGCTTTCTTT. This codes for CASSPEGDMAFF.

The chain employs TRBV16 and TRBJ1-5; D ambiguous. Germline values: CDR1 KGHSY, CDR2 FQNENV. The CDR3 is made up of 15 amino acids. V was trimmed by 4 bases and J by 6 bases, leaving 16 bases between them. CDR3 sequence reads: CASSPTERSTQPQHF. In DNA, the CDR3 is TGTGCCAGCAGCCCCACGGAACGTTCAACTCAGCCCCAGCATTTT. The whole variable domain, remainder taken from reference TRBV16 and TRBJ1-5, is GEEVAQTPKHLVRGEGQKAKLYCAPIKGHSYVFWYQQVLKNEFKFLISFQNENVFDETGMPKERFSAKCLPNSPCSLEIQATKLEDSAVYFCASSPTERSTQPQHFGDGTRLSIL.